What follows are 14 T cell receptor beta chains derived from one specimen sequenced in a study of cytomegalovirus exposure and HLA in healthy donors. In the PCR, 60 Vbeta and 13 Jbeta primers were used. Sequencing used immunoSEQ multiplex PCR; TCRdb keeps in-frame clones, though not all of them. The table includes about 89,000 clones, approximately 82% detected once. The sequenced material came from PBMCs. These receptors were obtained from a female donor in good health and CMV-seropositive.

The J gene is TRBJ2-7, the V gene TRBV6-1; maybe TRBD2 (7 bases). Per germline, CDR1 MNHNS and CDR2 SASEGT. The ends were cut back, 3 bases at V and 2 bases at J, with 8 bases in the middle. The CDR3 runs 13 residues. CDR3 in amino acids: CASSEGGPYEQYF. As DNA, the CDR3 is TGTGCCAGCAGTGAGGGGGGGCCCTACGAGCAGTACTTC.

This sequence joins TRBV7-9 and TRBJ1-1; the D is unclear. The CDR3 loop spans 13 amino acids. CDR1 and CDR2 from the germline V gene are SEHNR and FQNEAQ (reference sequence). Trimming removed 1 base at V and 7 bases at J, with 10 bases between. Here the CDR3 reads CASSLGSGDEAFF. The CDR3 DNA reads TGTGCCAGCAGCTTAGGGTCAGGTGATGAAGCTTTCTTT.

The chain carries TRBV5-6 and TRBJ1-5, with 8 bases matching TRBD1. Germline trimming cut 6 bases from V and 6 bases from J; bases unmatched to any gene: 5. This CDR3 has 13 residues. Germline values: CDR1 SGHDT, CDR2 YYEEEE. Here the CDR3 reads CASTTGGGQPQHF. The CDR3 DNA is TGTGCCAGCACAACAGGGGGGGGTCAGCCCCAGCATTTT.

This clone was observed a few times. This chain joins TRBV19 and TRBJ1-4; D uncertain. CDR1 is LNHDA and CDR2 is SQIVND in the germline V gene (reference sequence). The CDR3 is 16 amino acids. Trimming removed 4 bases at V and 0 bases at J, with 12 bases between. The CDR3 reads CASSRRFSATNEKLFF. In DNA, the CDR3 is TGTGCCAGTAGTAGGCGATTCAGCGCAACTAATGAAAAACTGTTTTTT.

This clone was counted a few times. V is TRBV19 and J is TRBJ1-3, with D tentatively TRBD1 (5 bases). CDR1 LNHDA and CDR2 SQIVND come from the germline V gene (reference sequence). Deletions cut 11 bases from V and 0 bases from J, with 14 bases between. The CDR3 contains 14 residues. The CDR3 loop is CAVRARGSGNTIYF. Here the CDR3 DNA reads TGTGCCGTAAGGGCAAGGGGCTCTGGAAACACCATATATTTT.

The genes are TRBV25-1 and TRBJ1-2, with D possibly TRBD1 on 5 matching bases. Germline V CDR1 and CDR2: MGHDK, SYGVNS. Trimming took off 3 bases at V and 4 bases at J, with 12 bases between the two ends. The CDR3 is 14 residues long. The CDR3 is CASSDRVDTYGYTF. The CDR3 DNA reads TGTGCCAGCAGTGACAGGGTTGATACCTATGGCTACACCTTC.

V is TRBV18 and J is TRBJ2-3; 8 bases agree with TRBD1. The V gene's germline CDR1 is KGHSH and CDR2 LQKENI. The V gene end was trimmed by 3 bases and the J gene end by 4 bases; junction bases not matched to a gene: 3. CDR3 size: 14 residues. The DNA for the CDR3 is TGTGCCAGCTCACCGCGGACAGGGTCAGATACGCAGTATTTT. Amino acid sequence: CASSPRTGSDTQYF.

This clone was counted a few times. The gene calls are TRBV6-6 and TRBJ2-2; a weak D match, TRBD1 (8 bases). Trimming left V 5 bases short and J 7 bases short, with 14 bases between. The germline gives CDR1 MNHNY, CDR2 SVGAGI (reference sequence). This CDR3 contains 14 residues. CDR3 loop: CASSMTGEGGELFF. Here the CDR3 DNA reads TGTGCCAGCAGTATGACAGGGGAGGGCGGGGAGCTGTTTTTT.

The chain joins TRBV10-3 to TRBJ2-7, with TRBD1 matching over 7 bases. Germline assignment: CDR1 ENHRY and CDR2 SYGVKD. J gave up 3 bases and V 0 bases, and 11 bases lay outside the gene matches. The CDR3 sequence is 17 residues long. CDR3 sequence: CAISESLTGDWDYEQYF. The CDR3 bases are TGTGCCATCAGTGAGTCGCTAACAGGGGATTGGGACTACGAGCAGTACTTC.

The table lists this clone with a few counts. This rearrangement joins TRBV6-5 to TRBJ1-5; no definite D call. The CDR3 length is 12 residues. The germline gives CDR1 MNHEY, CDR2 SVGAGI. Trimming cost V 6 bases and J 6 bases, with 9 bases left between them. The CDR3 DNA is TGTGCCAGCAGCCCCGGCGGTCAGCCCCAGCATTTT. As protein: CASSPGGQPQHF.

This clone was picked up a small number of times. The CDR3 DNA reads as TGTGCCAGCTTTCACAGGGGGCGGAATGAGCAGTTCTTC. This sequence encodes CASFHRGRNEQFF. The chain couples TRBV6-1 to TRBJ2-1; 9 bases are a match to TRBD1. The length of the CDR3 is 13 residues. The junction had 6 bases not matched to a gene; V was cut back by 8 bases and J by 7 bases. The germline gives CDR1 MNHNS, CDR2 SASEGT.

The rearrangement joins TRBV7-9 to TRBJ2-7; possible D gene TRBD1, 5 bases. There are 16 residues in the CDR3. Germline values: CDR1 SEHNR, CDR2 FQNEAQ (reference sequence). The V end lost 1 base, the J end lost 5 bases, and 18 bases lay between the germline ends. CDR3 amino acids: CASSLDSGYVSNEQYF. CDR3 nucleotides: TGTGCCAGCAGCTTAGACTCAGGGTACGTTTCAAACGAGCAGTACTTC.

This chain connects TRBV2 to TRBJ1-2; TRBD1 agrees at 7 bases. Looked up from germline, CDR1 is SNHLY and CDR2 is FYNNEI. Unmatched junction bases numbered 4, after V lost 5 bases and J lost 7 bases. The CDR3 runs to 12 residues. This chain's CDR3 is CASSTDRAGYTF. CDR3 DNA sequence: TGTGCCAGCAGTACCGACAGGGCTGGCTACACCTTC.

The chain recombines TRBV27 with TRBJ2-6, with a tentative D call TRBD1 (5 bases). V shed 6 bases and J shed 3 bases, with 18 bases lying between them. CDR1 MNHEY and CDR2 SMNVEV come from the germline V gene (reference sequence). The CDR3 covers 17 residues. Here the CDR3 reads CASRRSQGVGGANVLTF. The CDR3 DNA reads TGTGCCAGCAGAAGGAGTCAGGGCGTGGGTGGGGCCAACGTCCTGACTTTC.